This TCR beta chain was recorded in a study of beta chain features in type 1 diabetes. Trimming took 0 bases from V and 5 from J; bases not matched to a gene: 7. The CDR3 is 16 residues long. Every bit of the isolated RNA underwent reverse transcription, so sequencing read expressed TCRB transcripts. Sequencing used immunoSEQ multiplex PCR; TCRdb keeps in-frame clones, though not all of them. The sample holds 900,000 or so clones, roughly 16% seen once. The material sequenced was naive CD4+ T cells from blood. The sequence derives from a woman under 30 in good health. V usage is TRBV23-1 and J usage is TRBJ2-5, with 9 nucleotides matching TRBD2. TRBV23-1 is filed as an ORF, its function uncertain. The CDR3 loop reads CASSQSGTSPVETQYF. The DNA of the CDR3 is TGCGCCAGCAGTCAATCGGGGACTAGCCCCGTGGAGACCCAGTACTTC.